This T cell receptor (beta chain) was sequenced in a study of T cell responses to AZD1222 COVID-19 vaccine. General study points: Nearly half of spike-specific TCRs reportedly target unmutated variant regions. Baseline seropositivity occurred in only a handful of AZD1222 recipients. Sampling captured repertoires only after the peak T cell response. Donors were largely white British and mainly female; clonal diversity was possibly underestimated.

TCRdb's copy holds only in-frame clones and misses some; the assay was immunoSEQ multiplex PCR. The repertoire holds approximately 150,000 clones, with approximately 90% as singletons. The CDR3 is 14 amino acids. Germline lookup yields CDR1 MRHNA and CDR2 SNTAGT. V was pared by 4 bases and J by 0 bases, with 4 bases between. In the case of this clone: Antigen specificity is unknown.

This clonotype originated in an adult in good health. The chain links TRBV6-4 to TRBJ2-6, with D uncertain. The sample consisted of peripheral blood, taken on day 0 of MenACWY control vaccination. The CDR3 is CASSVSSGANVLTF. The CDR3, as DNA: TGTGCCAGCAGTGTGAGCTCTGGGGCCAACGTCCTGACTTTC.